Given below is one T cell receptor (beta chain) in context. As yet, its antigen is unknown. The study's library attached unique molecular identifiers to single cDNA molecules. One entry per CDR3 protein, called by TCRdb with MiXCR from the RACE reads. The sample has 350,000 to 400,000 distinct CDR3 sequences; more than 5% are singletons. These data originate in a study of human T cells and chemical hapten exposure. In the study overall: Throughout a study of 20 to 25 weeks, patients underwent weekly scalp administration of diphenylcyclopropenone doses.

Time point: patch test 2, 6 weeks after DPC sensitization. Indicated treatment: therapeutic diphenylcyclopropenone sensitization with weekly scalp DPC. Study-wide results and limits: Expanded TCRs grouped into significantly more large CDR3 similarity clusters than controls produced.

The CDR3 contains 16 residues. The V end was cut by 0 bases, the J end by 4 bases, with 13 bases between. Germline assignment: CDR1 LNHNV and CDR2 YYDKDF (reference sequence). The chain carries TRBV15 and TRBJ1-5, with D possibly matching TRBD1 (6 bases). This clonotype was sampled from a woman aged 18-30 years with alopecia areata. Some clones in this sample may be carry-over from other donors' samples. The sample here was whole blood, taken in connection with sensitization to the hapten diphenylcyclopropenone (DPC). The CDR3 DNA follows: TGTGCCACCAGCAGAGAGGTTGGTCAGGGGAATCAGCCCCAGCATTTT. Its protein product is CATSREVGQGNQPQHF.